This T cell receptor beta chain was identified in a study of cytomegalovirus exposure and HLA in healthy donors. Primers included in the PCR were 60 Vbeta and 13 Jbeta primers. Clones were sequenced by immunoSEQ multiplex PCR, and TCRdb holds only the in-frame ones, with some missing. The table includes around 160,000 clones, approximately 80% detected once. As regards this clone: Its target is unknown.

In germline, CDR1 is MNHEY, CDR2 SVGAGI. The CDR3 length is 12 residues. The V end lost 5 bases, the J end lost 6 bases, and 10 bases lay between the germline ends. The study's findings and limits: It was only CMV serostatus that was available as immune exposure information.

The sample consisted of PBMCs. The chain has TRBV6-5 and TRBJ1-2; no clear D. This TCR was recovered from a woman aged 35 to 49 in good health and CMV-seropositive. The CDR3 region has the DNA TGTGCCAGCAGTACTAAGGGAGATGGCTACACCTTC. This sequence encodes CASSTKGDGYTF.